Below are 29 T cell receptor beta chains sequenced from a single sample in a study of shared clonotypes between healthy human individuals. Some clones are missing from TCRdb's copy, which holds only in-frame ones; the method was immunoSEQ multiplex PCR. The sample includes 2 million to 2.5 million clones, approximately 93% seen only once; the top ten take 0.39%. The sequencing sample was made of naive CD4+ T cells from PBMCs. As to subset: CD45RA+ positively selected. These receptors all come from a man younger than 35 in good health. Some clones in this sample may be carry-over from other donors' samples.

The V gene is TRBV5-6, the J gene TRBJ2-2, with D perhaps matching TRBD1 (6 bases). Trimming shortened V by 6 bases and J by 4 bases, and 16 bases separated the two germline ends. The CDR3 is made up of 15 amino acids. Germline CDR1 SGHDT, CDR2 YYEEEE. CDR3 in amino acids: CASTDQGRGTGELFF. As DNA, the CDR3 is TGTGCCAGCACCGATCAGGGGAGAGGCACCGGGGAGCTGTTTTTT.

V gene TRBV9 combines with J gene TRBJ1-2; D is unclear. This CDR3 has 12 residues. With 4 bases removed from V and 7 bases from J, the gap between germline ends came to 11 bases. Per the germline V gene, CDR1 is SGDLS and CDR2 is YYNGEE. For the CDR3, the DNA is TGTGCCAGCAGCTCCCCCGGGTCTGGCTACACCTTC. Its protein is CASSSPGSGYTF.

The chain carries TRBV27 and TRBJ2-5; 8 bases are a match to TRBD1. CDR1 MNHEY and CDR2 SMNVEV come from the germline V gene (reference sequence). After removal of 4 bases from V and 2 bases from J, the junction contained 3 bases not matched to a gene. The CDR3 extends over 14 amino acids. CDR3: CASSSGTGQETQYF. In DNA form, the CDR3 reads TGTGCCAGCAGTTCCGGGACAGGACAAGAGACCCAGTACTTC.

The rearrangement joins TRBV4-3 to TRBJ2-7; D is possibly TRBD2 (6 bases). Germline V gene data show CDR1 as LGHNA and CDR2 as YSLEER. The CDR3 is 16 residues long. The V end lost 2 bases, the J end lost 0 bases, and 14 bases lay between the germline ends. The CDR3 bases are TGCGCCAGCAGCCAATTCGGGGGACTGAGCTCCTACGAGCAGTACTTC. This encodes CASSQFGGLSSYEQYF.

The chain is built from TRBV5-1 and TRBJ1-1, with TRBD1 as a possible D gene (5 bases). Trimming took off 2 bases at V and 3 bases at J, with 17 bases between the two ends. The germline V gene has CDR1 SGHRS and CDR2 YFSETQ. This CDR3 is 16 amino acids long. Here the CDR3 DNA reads TGCGCCAGCAGCTTACAAGGGACTAGGTGGGACACTGAAGCTTTCTTT. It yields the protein CASSLQGTRWDTEAFF. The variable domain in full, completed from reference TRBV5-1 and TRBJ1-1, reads KAGVTQTPRYLIKTRGQQVTLSCSPISGHRSVSWYQQTPGQGLQFLFEYFSETQRNKGNFPGRFSGRQFSNSRSEMNVSTLELGDSALYLCASSLQGTRWDTEAFFGQGTRLTVV.

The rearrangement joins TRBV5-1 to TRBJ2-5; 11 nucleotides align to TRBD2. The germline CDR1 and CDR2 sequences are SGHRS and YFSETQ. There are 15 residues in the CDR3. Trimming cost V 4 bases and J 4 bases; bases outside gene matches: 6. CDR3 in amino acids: CASSLQGLAAETQYF. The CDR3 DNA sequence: TGCGCCAGCAGCCTACAGGGACTAGCGGCAGAGACCCAGTACTTC.

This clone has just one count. The CDR3 DNA reads TGTGCCAGCAGTGGGGCAGGGGGGAAAGGCACTGAAGCTTTCTTT. Its translation: CASSGAGGKGTEAFF. The J gene is TRBJ1-1, the V gene TRBV2, with 7 bases that match TRBD1. With V trimmed by 4 bases and J by 4 bases, 9 bases remained unmatched. The CDR3 loop spans 15 amino acids. Germline V gives CDR1 SNHLY, CDR2 FYNNEI.

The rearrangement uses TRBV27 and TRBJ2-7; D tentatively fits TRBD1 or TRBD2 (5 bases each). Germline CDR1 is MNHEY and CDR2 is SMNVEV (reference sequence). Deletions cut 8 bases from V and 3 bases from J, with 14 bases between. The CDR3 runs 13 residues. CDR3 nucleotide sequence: TGTGCCAGCTCGGGGCAGGGCTACTACGAGCAGTACTTC. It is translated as CASSGQGYYEQYF.

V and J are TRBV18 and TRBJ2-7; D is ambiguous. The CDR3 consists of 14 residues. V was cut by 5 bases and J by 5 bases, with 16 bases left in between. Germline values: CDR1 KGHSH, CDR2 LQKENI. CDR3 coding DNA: TGTGCCAGCTCATCGTCCTCGGGTGGGGACGAGCAGTACTTC. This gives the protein CASSSSSGGDEQYF.

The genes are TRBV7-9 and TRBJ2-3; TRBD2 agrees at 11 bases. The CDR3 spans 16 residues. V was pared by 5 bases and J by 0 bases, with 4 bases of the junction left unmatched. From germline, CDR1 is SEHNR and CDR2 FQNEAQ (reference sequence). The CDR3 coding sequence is TGTGCCAGCAGCCGCCTAGCGGGAGGCAGCACAGATACGCAGTATTTT. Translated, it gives CASSRLAGGSTDTQYF.

CDR3 nucleotides: TGTGCCAGCGGGGGGAGGACAGAAATAAATCAGCCCCAGCATTTT. Its protein is CASGGRTEINQPQHF. The gene calls are TRBV28 and TRBJ1-5; tentatively, D is TRBD1 (6 bases). Germline V gives CDR1 MDHEN, CDR2 SYDVKM. The CDR3 has 15 residues. V was cut by 8 bases and J by 4 bases, with 18 bases left in between.

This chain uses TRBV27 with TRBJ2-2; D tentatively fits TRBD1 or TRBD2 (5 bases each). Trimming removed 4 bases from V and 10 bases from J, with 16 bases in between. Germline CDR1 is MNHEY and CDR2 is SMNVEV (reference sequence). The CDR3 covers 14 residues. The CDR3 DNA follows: TGTGCCAGCAGTTCTTGGGGACCTTCCCAGGAGCTGTTTTTT. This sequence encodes CASSSWGPSQELFF.

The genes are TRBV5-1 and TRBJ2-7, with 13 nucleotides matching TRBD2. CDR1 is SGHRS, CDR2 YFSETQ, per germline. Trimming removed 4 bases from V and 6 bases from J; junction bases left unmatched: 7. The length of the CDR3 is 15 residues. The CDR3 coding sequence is TGCGCCAGCAGCGCCCTACTAGCGGGAGGGGGCGAGCAGTACTTC. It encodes CASSALLAGGGEQYF.

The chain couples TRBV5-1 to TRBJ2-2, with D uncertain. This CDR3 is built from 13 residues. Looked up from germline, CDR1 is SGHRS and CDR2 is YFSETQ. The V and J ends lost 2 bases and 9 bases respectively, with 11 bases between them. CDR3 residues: CASSFQVGRELFF. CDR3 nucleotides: TGCGCCAGCAGCTTTCAGGTCGGCCGGGAGCTGTTTTTT.

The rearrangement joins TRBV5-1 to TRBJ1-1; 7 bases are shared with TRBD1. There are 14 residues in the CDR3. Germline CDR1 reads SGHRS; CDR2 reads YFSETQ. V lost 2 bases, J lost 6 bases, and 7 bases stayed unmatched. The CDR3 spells CASSLGPQGAEAFF. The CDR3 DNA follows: TGCGCCAGCAGCTTAGGACCCCAGGGGGCTGAAGCTTTCTTT.

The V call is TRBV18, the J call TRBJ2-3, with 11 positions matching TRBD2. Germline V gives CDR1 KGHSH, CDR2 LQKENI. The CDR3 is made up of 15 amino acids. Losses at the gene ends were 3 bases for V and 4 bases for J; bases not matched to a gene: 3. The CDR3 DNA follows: TGTGCCAGCTCACCCGGGACTAGCGGTCCAGATACGCAGTATTTT. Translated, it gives CASSPGTSGPDTQYF.

DNA of the CDR3: TGTGCCAGCAGCCCTTGGGGGGGTGGCTACACCTTC. It translates to CASSPWGGGYTF. This rearrangement joins TRBV28 to TRBJ1-2; D may be TRBD1 (5 bases). The germline gives CDR1 MDHEN, CDR2 SYDVKM. The CDR3 sequence is 12 residues long. V was trimmed by 6 bases and J by 7 bases, leaving 12 bases between them.

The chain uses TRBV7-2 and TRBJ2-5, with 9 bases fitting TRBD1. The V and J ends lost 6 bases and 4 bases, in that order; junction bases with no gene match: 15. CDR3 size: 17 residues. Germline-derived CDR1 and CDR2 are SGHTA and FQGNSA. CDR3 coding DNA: TGTGCCAGCAGACAGGGGGCGGGACTCCCCGTCGTAGAGACCCAGTACTTC. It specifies CASRQGAGLPVVETQYF. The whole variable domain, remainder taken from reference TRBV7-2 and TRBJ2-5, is GAGVSQSPSNKVTEKGKDVELRCDPISGHTALYWYRQSLGQGLEFLIYFQGNSAPDKSGLPSDRFSAERTGGSVSTLTIQRTQQEDSAVYLCASRQGAGLPVVETQYFGPGTRLLVL.

CDR3 nucleotide sequence: TGTGCCAGCAGTTTAATTCTGGGACGCACAGATACGCAGTATTTT. Protein sequence: CASSLILGRTDTQYF. The chain uses TRBV27 and TRBJ2-3; D tentatively reads TRBD1 or TRBD2 (5 bases each). V dropped 2 bases and J dropped 1 base, with 10 bases sitting between them. CDR1 and CDR2 (germline): MNHEY, SMNVEV (reference sequence). The CDR3 has 15 residues.

The CDR3 DNA sequence: TGTGCCAGCAGTTTATTGGCGCGGGAGGGCCCGGGGCAGTACTTC. The encoded protein is CASSLLAREGPGQYF. The chain uses TRBV27 and TRBJ2-7; TRBD2 agrees at 9 bases. This CDR3 comprises 15 residues. The germline V gene encodes CDR1 MNHEY and CDR2 SMNVEV (reference sequence). The V and J ends lost 1 base and 9 bases, in that order; junction bases with no gene match: 10.

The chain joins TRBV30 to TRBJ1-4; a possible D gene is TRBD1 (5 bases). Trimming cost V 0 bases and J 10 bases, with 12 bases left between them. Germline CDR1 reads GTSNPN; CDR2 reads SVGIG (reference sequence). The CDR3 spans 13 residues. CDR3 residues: CAWSVGGFVKLFF. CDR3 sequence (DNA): TGTGCCTGGAGTGTTGGGGGTTTTGTAAAACTGTTTTTT.

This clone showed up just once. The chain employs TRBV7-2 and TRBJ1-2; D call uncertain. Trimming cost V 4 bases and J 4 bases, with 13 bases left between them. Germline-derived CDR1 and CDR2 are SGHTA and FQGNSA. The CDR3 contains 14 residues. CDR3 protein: CASSWRDNIYGYTF. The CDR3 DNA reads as TGTGCCAGCAGCTGGCGGGATAATATCTATGGCTACACCTTC.

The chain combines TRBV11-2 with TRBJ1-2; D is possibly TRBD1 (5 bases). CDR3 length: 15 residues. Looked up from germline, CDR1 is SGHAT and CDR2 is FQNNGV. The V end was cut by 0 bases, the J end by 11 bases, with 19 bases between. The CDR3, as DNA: TGTGCCAGCAGCTTAGATAATCGGGACTCGTTTGGGTACACCTTC. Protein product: CASSLDNRDSFGYTF.

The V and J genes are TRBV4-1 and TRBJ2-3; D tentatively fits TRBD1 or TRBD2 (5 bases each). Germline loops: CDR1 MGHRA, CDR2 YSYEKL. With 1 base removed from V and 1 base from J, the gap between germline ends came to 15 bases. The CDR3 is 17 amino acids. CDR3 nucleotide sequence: TGCGCCAGCAGCCAAGTTAAGGGGAGCGAGGGCACAGATACGCAGTATTTT. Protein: CASSQVKGSEGTDTQYF.

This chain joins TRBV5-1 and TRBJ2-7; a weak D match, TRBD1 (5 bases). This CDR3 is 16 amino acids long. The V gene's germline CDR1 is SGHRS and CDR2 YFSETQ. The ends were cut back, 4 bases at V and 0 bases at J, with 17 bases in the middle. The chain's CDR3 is CASSQVGGRVSYEQYF. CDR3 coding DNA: TGCGCCAGCAGCCAGGTTGGCGGCAGGGTCTCCTACGAGCAGTACTTC.

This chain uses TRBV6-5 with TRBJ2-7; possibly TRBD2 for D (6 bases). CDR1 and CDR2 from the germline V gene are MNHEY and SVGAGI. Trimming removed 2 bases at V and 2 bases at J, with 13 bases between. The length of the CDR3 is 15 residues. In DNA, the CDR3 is TGTGCCAGCAGTTACGCGGCGGGGCCACCCTACGAGCAGTACTTC. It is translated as CASSYAAGPPYEQYF.

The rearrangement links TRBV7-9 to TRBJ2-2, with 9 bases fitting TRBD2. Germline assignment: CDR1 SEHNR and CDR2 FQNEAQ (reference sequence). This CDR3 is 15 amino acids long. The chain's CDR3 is CAAKLGLAGDGELFF. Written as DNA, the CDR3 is TGTGCTGCAAAACTGGGACTAGCAGGTGACGGGGAGCTGTTTTTT.

In DNA, the CDR3 is TGTGCCAGCAGCTTAGAAGGGCGAAGCGGGAGAGTCTACAATGAGCAGTTCTTC. Residues: CASSLEGRSGRVYNEQFF. This chain uses TRBV7-7 with TRBJ2-1; 8 bases align to TRBD2. V dropped 1 base and J dropped 3; count of bases not matched to a gene: 11. CDR1 and CDR2 from the germline V gene are SSHAT and FNYEAQ (reference sequence). This CDR3 is built from 18 residues.

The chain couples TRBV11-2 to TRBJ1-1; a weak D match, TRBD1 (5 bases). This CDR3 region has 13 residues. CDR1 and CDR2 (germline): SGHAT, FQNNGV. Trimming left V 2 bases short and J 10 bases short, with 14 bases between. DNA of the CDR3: TGTGCCAGCAGCTTAACGACAGATCAGGTAGCTTTCTTT. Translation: CASSLTTDQVAFF.